This record concerns one T cell receptor beta chain sequence. The target antigen is unknown. The study sampled nominally healthy donors, though unrecorded immune exposures were likely. Germline lookup yields CDR1 ENHRY and CDR2 SYGVKD. Deletions cut 6 bases from V and 5 bases from J, with 16 bases between. This CDR3 has 14 amino acids. This specimen comes from a study of cytomegalovirus exposure and HLA in healthy donors. Points from the study as a whole: As confirmed in vitro, a few CMV-associated chains were specific for CMV antigens. According to an earlier analysis, most TCR beta V segments yielded productive rearrangements about 87% or about 30% of the time. The study designated fewer than 200 TCR beta chains cytomegalovirus-associated.

This PCR relied on a set of 60 Vbeta primers and 13 Jbeta primers. Produced via immunoSEQ multiplex PCR; TCRdb's table is partial and in-frame only. The data show some 190,000 clones, 76% seen once. Input material: PBMCs. The TCR was taken from a woman between 25 and 40 years old in good health and CMV-seropositive. The chain combines TRBV10-3 with TRBJ2-5, with a weak D call TRBD1 (5 bases). The CDR3: CAISAQGNGETQYF. CDR3 sequence (DNA): TGTGCCATCAGCGCCCAGGGTAACGGGGAGACCCAGTACTTC.